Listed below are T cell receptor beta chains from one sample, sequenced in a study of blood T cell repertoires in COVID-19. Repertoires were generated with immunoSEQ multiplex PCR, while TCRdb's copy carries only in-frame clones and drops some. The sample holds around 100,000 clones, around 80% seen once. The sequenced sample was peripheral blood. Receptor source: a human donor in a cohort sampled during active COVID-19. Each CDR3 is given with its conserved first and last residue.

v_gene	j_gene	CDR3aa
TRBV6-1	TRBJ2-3	CASSEGPGLAASTDTQYF
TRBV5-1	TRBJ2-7	CASSIGTGGNEQYF
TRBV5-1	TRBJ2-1	CASSLAPSGSYEQFF
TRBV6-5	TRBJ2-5	CASSYGTQGIETQYF
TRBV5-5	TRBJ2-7	CASSPQLQGGEQYF
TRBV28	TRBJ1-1	CASSKTGGGTEAFF
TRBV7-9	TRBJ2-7	CASSPGTSGAPYEQYF
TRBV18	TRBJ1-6	CASSPRAQNSPLHF
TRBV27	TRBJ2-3	CASSRRVLAGGVTDTQYF
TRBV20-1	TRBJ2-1	CSASFASGSRTEQFF
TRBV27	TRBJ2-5	CASRPPRAGGRETQYF
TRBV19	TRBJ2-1	CASSWDSRRAYNEQFF
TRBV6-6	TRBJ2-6	CASSRTGLGSGANVLTF
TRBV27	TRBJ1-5	CASRLTLNQPQHF
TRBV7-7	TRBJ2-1	CASSAGTSGFNEQFF
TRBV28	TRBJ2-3	CASSLSLTSGSRTDTQYF
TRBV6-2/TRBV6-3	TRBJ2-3	CASSYPGLGMADTQYF
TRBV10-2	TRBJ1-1	CASSWKGVNTEAFF
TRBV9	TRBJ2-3	CASSVRSGGSTDTQYF
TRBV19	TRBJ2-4	CASSMAGNGNIQYF
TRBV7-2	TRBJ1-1	CASSLGGGARMNTEAFF
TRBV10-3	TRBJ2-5	CAISESANVETQYF
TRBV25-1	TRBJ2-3	CASRGLAGLGDTQYF
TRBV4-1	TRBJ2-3	CASSQDPGTGAATQYF
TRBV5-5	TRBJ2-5	CASSPELAGALRETQYF
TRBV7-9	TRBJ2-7	CASSLASQGEQYF